Presented here are 3 T cell receptor beta chains from one specimen sequenced in a study of cytomegalovirus exposure and HLA in healthy donors. The PCR was carried out with 60 Vbeta primers and 13 Jbeta primers. Profiling relied on immunoSEQ multiplex PCR, and the TCRdb table lists in-frame clones only, not all of them. The table records some 180,000 clones, 75% to 80% of them present only once. Material: PBMCs. The receptors come from a woman younger than 45 in good health and CMV-seropositive.

The rearrangement uses TRBV6-6 and TRBJ1-5, with a possible D match to TRBD1 (6 bases). The germline V gene has CDR1 MNHNY and CDR2 SVGAGI (reference sequence). Deletions cut 5 bases from V and 2 bases from J, with 16 bases between. The CDR3 runs 16 residues. The CDR3 here is CASSKFRGTGNQPQHF. The CDR3 DNA reads as TGTGCCAGCAGTAAGTTTAGGGGGACGGGCAATCAGCCCCAGCATTTT.

J is TRBJ2-7 and V is TRBV9, with 9 bases identical to TRBD1. Per the germline V gene, CDR1 is SGDLS and CDR2 is YYNGEE. This CDR3 region has 15 residues. The ends lost 0 bases at V and 3 bases at J; junction bases unmatched: 4. The CDR3 spells CASSVAGQGIYEQYF. The CDR3 bases are TGTGCCAGCAGCGTAGCGGGACAGGGTATCTACGAGCAGTACTTC.

This clone was seen only a few times. CDR3 sequence reads: CASSLETVGGYTF. The CDR3, as DNA: TGCGCCAGCAGCTTGGAGACAGTGGGTGGCTACACCTTC. The V gene is TRBV5-1, the J gene TRBJ1-2; weak D call: TRBD1 (5 bases). The CDR3 is 13 amino acids. The germline V gene has CDR1 SGHRS and CDR2 YFSETQ. V lost 0 bases to trimming and J lost 7 bases, with 10 bases between them.